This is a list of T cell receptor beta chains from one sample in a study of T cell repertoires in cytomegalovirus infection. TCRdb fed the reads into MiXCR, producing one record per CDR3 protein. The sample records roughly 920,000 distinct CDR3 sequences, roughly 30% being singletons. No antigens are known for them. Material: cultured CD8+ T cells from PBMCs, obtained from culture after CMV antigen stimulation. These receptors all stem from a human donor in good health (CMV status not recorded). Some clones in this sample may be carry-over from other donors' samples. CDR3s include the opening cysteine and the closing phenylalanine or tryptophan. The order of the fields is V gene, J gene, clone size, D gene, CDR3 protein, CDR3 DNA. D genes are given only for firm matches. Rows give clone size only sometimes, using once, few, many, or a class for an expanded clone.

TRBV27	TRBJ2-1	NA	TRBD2	CASSLGWGLAGGMEHEQFF	TGTGCCAGCAGTTTAGGCTGGGGACTAGCGGGGGGCATGGAACATGAGCAGTTCTTC
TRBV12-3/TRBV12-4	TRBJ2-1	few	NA	CASSLPGHRYNEQFF	TGTGCCAGCAGTTTACCGGGACATCGCTACAATGAGCAGTTCTTC
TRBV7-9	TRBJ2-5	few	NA	CASSPRDKRETQYF	TGTGCCAGCAGCCCCCGGGATAAGAGGGAGACCCAGTACTTC
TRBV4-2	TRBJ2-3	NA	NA	CASAGEGAGDTQYF	TGTGCCAGCGCTGGGGAGGGGGCAGGAGATACGCAGTATTTT
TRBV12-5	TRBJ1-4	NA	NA	CASGFSGSLPTNEKLFF	TGTGCTAGTGGTTTCTCAGGGTCTCTTCCAACTAATGAAAAACTGTTTTTT
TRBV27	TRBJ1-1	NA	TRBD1	CASSPRQGAPPNTEAFF	TGTGCCAGCAGTCCGCGACAGGGGGCACCCCCAAACACTGAAGCTTTCTTT
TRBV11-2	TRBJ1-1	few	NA	CASSLGMGTEAFF	TGTGCCAGCAGCCTGGGGATGGGCACTGAAGCTTTCTTT
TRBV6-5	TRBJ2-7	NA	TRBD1	CASSPAGTERRYEQYF	TGTGCCAGCAGTCCGGCCGGGACAGAGCGGCGCTACGAGCAGTACTTC
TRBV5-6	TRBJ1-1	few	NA	CASSSLGGEANTEAFF	TGTGCCAGCAGCTCCCTGGGGGGGGAGGCGAACACTGAAGCTTTCTTT
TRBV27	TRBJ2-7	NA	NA	CASSLVAPAYEQYF	TGTGCCAGCAGTTTAGTAGCGCCCGCCTACGAGCAGTACTTC
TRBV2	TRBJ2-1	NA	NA	CASSPERVQFF	TGTGCCAGCAGCCCCGAGAGAGTGCAGTTCTTC
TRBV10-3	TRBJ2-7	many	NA	CAISLAWGGLDEQYF	TGTGCCATCAGTTTAGCGTGGGGGGGCCTCGACGAGCAGTACTTC
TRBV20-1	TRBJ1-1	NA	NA	CSARARQEANEAFF	TGCAGTGCTAGAGCACGACAGGAAGCGAATGAAGCTTTCTTT
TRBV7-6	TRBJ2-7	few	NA	CASSPDGRGGCEYF	TGTGCCAGCAGCCCCGATGGCAGGGGGGGATGCGAGTACTTC
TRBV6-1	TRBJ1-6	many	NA	CASSEVRPGSGTLHF	TGTGCCAGCAGTGAAGTTAGGCCTGGCTCCGGAACCCTCCACTTT
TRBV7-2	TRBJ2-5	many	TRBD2	CGSRGGGLGETQYF	TGTGGCTCGCGGGGCGGGGGGTTGGGAGAGACCCAGTACTTC
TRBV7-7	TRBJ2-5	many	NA	CASSLSDRRGETQYF	TGTGCTAGCAGCTTAAGCGACAGAAGGGGAGAGACCCAGTACTTC
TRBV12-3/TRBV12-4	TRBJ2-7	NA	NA	CASGYRESLSYEQYF	TGTGCCAGCGGGTACAGGGAATCCCTCTCCTACGAGCAGTACTTC
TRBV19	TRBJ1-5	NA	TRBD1	CASSITGTGGLSSNQPQHF	TGTGCCAGTAGCATCACCGGGACAGGGGGTCTTAGTAGCAATCAGCCCCAGCATTTT
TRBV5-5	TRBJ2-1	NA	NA	CASSAWDQYNEQFF	TGTGCCAGCAGCGCCTGGGACCAATACAATGAGCAGTTCTTC
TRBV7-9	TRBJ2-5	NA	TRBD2	CASSLLASGGQATQYF	TGTGCCAGCAGCTTACTCGCTAGCGGGGGTCAAGCGACCCAGTACTTC
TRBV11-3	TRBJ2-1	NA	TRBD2	CASSSGPGLGNEQFF	TGTGCCAGCAGCTCTGGCCCGGGACTAGGGAATGAGCAGTTCTTC
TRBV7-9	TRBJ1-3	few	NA	CASSLREGGFGNTIYF	TGTGCCAGCAGCTTACGCGAAGGGGGTTTTGGAAACACCATATATTTT
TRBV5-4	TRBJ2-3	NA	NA	CASSRRGQSTDTQYF	TGTGCCAGCAGCCGACGCGGACAGAGCACAGATACGCAGTATTTT
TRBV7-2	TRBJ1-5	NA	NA	CASSLWAVSNQPQHF	TGTGCCAGCAGCTTATGGGCAGTGAGCAATCAGCCCCAGCATTTT
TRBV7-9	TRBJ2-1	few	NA	CASSSRELNNNEQFF	TGTGCCAGCAGTTCCCGGGAGTTAAATAACAATGAGCAGTTCTTC
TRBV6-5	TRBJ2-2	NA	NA	CASSQLLRNTGELFF	TGTGCCAGCAGTCAACTACTACGGAACACCGGGGAGCTGTTTTTT
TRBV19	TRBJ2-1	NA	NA	CASSTAAYNEQFF	TGTGCCAGTAGTACCGCAGCCTACAATGAGCAGTTCTTC
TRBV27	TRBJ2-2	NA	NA	CASSPSFAGLFPNTGELFF	TGTGCCAGCAGTCCTTCCTTCGCTGGGTTATTTCCGAACACCGGGGAGCTGTTTTTT
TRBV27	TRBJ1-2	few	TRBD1	CASSPGGGQGVIGYTF	TGTGCCAGCAGCCCCGGAGGGGGACAGGGGGTGATTGGCTACACCTTC
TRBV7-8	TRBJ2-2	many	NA	CASSLPRGAGNTGELFF	TGTGCCAGCAGCTTACCCAGGGGTGCGGGTAACACCGGGGAGCTGTTTTTT
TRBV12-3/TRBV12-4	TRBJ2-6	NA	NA	CASSFRREGANVLTF	TGTGCCAGCAGTTTCAGACGAGAAGGGGCCAACGTCCTGACTTTC
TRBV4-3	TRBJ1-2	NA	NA	CASSPTDRTKGYTF	TGCGCCAGCAGCCCCACTGACAGGACTAAGGGCTACACCTTC
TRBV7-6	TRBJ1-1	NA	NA	CTTRSDHGTEAFF	TGTACCACAAGATCCGACCATGGCACTGAAGCTTTCTTT
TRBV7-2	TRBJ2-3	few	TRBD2	CASSQRLAGSGDTQYF	TGTGCCAGCAGCCAACGACTAGCGGGGTCCGGGGATACGCAGTATTTT
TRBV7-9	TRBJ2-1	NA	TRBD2	CASSRRGLAVSYNEQFF	TGTGCCAGCAGCCGTCGGGGACTAGCGGTATCCTACAATGAGCAGTTCTTC
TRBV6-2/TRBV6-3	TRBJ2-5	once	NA	CASSYSTMETQYF	TGTGCCAGCAGTTACTCGACAATGGAGACCCAGTACTTC
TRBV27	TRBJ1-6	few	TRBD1	CASSSPGTGYNSPLHF	TGTGCCAGCAGTTCGCCCGGGACAGGATATAATTCACCCCTCCACTTT
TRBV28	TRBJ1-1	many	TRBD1	CASSDRGQTEAFF	TGTGCCAGCAGTGACAGGGGGCAGACTGAAGCTTTCTTT
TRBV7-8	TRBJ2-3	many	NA	CASSDLDGYTDTQYF	TGTGCCAGCAGCGACCTGGACGGATACACAGATACGCAGTATTTT